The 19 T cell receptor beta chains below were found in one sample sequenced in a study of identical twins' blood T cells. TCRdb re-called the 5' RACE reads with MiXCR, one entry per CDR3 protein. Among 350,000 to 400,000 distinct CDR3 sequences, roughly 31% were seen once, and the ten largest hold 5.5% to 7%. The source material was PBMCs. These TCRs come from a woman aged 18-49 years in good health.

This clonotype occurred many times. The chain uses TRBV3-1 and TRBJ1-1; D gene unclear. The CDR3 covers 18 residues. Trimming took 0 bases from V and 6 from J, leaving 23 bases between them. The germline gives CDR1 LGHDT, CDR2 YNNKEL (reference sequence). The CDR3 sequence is CASSQDFRFVGKSSEAFF. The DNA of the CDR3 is TGTGCCAGCAGCCAAGATTTCAGGTTTGTCGGTAAGAGCTCTGAAGCTTTCTTT.

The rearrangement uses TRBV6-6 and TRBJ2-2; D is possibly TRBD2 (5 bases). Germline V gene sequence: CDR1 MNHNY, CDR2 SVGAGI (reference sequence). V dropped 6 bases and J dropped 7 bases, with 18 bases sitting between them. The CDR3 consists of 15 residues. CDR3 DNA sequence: TGTGCCAGCAGCCCCCCCGGAGGCGTTGGCGGGGAGCTGTTTTTT. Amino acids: CASSPPGGVGGELFF.

DNA for the CDR3: TGTGCCAGCAGCTTAGTGGGGGTTTCGGGGAATCAGCCCCAGCATTTT. Its protein product is CASSLVGVSGNQPQHF. The V and J genes are TRBV7-2 and TRBJ1-5, with a weak D call TRBD1 (5 bases). Trimming removed 1 base at V and 4 bases at J, with 14 bases between. The CDR3 extends over 16 amino acids. Looked up from germline, CDR1 is SGHTA and CDR2 is FQGNSA.

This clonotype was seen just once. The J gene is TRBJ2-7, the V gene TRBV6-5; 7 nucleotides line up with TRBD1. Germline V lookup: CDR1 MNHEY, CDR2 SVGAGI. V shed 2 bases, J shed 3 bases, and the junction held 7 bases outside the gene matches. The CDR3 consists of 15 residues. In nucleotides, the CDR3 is TGTGCCAGCAGTTACAGAGGGACAGTAATCTACGAGCAGTACTTC. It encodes CASSYRGTVIYEQYF.

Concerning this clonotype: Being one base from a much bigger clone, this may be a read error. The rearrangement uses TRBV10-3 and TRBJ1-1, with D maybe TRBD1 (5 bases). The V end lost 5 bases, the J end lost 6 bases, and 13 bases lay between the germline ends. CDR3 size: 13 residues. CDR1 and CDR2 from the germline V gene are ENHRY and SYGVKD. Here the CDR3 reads CAISIGEFAEAFF. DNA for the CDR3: TGTGCCATCAGTATAGGGGAATTCGCTGAAGCTTTCTTT.

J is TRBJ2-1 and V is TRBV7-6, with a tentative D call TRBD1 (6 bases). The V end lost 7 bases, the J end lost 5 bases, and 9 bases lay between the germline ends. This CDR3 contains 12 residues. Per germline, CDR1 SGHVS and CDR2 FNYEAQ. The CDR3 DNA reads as TGTGCCAGCATTGGGGGCCACAATGAGCAGTTCTTC. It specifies CASIGGHNEQFF.

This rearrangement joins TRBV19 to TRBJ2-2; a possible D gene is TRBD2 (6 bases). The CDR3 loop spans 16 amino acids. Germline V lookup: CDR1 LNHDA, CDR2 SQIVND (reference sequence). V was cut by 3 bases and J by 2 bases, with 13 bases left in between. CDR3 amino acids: CASSIPRTTNTGELFF. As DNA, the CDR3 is TGTGCCAGTAGTATTCCTCGGACTACTAACACCGGGGAGCTGTTTTTT.

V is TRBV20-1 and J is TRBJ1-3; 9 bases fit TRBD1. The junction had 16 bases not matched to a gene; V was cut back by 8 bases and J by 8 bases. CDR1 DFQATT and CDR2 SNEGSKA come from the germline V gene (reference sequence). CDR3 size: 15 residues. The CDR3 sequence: CSTPSYRGLGYTIYF. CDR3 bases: TGCAGTACACCCTCATACAGGGGGCTGGGGTACACCATATATTTT.

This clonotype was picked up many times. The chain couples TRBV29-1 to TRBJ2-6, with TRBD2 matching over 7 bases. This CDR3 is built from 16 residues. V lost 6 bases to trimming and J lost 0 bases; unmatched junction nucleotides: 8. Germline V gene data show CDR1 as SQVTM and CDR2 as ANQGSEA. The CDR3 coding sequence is TGCAGCGTCTGGGGGGGGACCCACTCTGGGGCCAACGTCCTGACTTTC. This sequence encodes CSVWGGTHSGANVLTF.

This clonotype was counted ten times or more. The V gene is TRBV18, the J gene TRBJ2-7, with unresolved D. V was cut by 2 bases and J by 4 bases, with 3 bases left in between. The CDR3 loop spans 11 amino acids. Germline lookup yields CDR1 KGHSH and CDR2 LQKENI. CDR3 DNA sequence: TGTGCCAGCTCACCAGGGTACGAGCAGTACTTC. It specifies CASSPGYEQYF.

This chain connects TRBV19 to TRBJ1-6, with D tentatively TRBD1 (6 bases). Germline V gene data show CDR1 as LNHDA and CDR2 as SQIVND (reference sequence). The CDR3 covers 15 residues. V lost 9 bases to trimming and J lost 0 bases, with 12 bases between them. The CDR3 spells CASRGFGSYNSPLHF. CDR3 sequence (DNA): TGTGCCAGCAGGGGATTCGGCTCCTATAATTCACCCCTCCACTTT.

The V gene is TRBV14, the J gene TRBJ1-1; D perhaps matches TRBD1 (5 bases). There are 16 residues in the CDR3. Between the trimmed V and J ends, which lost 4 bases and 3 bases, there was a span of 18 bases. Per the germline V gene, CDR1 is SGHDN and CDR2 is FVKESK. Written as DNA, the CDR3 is TGTGCCAGCAGCCGTTGGTTGGCAGGGATGTACACTGAAGCTTTCTTT. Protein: CASSRWLAGMYTEAFF. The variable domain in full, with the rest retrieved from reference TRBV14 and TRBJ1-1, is EAGVTQFPSHSVIEKGQTVTLRCDPISGHDNLYWYRRVMGKEIKFLLHFVKESKQDESGMPNNRFLAERTGGTYSTLKVQPAELEDSGVYFCASSRWLAGMYTEAFFGQGTRLTVV.

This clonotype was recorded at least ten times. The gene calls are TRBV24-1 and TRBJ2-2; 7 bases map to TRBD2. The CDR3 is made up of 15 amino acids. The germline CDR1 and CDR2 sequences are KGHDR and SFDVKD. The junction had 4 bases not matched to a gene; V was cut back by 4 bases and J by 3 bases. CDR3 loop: CATSESGRDTGELFF. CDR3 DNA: TGTGCCACCAGTGAATCAGGGAGGGACACCGGGGAGCTGTTTTTT.

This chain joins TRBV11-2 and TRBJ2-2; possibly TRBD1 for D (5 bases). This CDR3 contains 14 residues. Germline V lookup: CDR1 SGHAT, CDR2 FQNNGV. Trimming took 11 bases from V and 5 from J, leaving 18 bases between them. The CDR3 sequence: CAGAGVESTGELFF. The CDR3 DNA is TGTGCCGGGGCCGGAGTAGAGAGTACCGGGGAGCTGTTTTTT.

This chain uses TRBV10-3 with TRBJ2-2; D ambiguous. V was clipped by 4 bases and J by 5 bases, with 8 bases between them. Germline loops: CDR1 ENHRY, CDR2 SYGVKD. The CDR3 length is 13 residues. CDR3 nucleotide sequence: TGTGCCATCAGTGGAGGAATGACCGGGGAGCTGTTTTTT. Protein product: CAISGGMTGELFF.

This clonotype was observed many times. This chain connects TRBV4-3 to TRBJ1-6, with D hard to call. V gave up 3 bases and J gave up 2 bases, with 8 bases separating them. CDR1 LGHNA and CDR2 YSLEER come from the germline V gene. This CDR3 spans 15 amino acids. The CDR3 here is CASSQDRPYNSPLHF. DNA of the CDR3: TGCGCCAGCAGCCAGGACCGACCCTATAATTCACCCCTCCACTTT.

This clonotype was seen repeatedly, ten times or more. CDR3 loop: CASSLKAGLNHEQYF. The DNA for the CDR3 is TGCGCCAGCAGCCTCAAGGCGGGCCTAAACCACGAGCAGTACTTC. This chain joins TRBV4-3 and TRBJ2-7; maybe TRBD2 (5 bases). The CDR3 runs to 15 residues. Germline V lookup: CDR1 LGHNA, CDR2 YSLEER. V shed 4 bases and J shed 5 bases, with 18 bases lying between them.

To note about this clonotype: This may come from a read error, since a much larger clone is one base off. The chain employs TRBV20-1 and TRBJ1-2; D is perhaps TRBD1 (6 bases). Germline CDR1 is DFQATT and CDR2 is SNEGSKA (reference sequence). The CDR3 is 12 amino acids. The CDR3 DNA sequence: TGCAGTGCTAGATTAGCAGGGGATGGCTGCACCTTC. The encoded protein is CSARLAGDGCTF.

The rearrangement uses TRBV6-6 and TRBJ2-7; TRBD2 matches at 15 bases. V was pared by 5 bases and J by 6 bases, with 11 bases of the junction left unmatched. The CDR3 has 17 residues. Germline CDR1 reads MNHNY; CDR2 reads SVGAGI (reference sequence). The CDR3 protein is CASSGLAGGPGHSEQYF. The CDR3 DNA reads TGTGCCAGCAGTGGACTAGCGGGAGGGCCAGGACATTCCGAGCAGTACTTC.